This T cell receptor beta chain was obtained from a study of shared clonotypes between healthy human individuals (dated by TCRdb to the early 2020s). Background for the entire study: The cohort comprised two women and a few men aged 18 to 49 years. For each donor, CD4 naive and CD4 memory were each run on three plates, CD8 naive on two plates, and CD8 memory on one plate. The study deeply sequenced blood TCR repertoires of five healthy adults to estimate repertoire size and the extent of clonotype sharing between individuals. To increase sequencing depth and limit assay-specific biases, TCR repertoire library preparation and sequencing were carried out by different laboratories using diverse techniques. Per donor, leukapheresis produced somewhere between about 0.9 and 9.5 billion PBMCs.

Using the deep immunoSEQ assay, multiplex PCR amplified TCR CDR3 regions from genomic DNA. Extracted genomic DNA from each cell subset was distributed evenly across all wells of several immunoSEQ 96-well plates, and each plate was treated as a replicate. Each replicate PCR for sorted subsets received roughly 0.2 ug genomic DNA, equal to about 29,000 T cell genomes. Purified libraries were quantified with a Qubit 3.0 fluorometer, sized on a Bioanalyzer 2100, and re-quantified with the KAPA Library Quantification kit. A separate single-read 150-cycle Illumina NextSeq 550 flow cell was used to sequence each immunoSEQ 96-well plate. Per the original workflow: Because the immunoSEQ output held only junctional sequences and lacked quality scores, the filtering could not match the filtering applied to full-length reads. Sequences were annotated with PyIR, a Python wrapper for IgBLAST v1.9, using IMGT germline references to assign V/J genes and CDR3. Reads were removed for weak V/J assignments (E-value above 1e-6), missing CDR3, stop codons, out-of-frame junctions, or ambiguous translated residues. V3J clonotypes were defined as sequences sharing the same inferred V gene, J gene, and CDR3 amino acid sequence. Percentage overlap between repertoires was calculated by dividing the number of shared unique clonotypes by the size of the smaller repertoire. Repertoire richness was assessed with RTK rarefaction, the Chao1 estimator, and Recon v2.1 estimates of unobserved clonotypes. Generation probabilities for all TCRbeta clonotypes obtained by the gDNA method from a few donors were computed using OLGA. TCRdb obtained this table from immuneACCESS and retained in-frame rearrangements with V and J assigned. These tables miss some clones; where compared with another copy, unresolved V genes account for less than half of the shortfall, and the remainder is unexplained. Clone size and the V and J calls come from that table; the DNA yielded D and trimming. In all, the sample holds some 1.5 million clones, and approximately 97% of those were seen once. Of the sample, approximately 1% falls within the top ten clones.

What the work shows at the level of the full study, not this receptor alone: Estimated clonotype richness was generally larger for naive than for memory subsets. When a handful of donors were compared, the shared fraction of clonotypes was 5% to 6.5% for naive CD4, around 4% for naive CD8, 2.3% for memory CD4, and 0.4% for memory CD8. Rarefaction of sorted-subset datasets indicated incomplete sequencing despite the large sequencing depth. Based on pairwise subsampling, the degree of clonotype sharing among donors was expected to be affected by sequencing depth. The genetic and exposure-history diversity represented was limited by the small number of donors. Compared with non-shared clonotypes, clonotypes shared by all four sorted-subset donors had higher generation probabilities. Sampling was restricted to blood, and TCR repertoires in tissues likely differ from the TCR repertoires found in blood.

In regard to this clone: The target of this receptor is not known. Per-base qualities were not stored, and no clone one base away is much larger.

Sequences MDHEN (CDR1) and SYDVKM (CDR2) are obtained from the germline V gene. Spanning cysteine to phenylalanine, the CDR3 consists of 12 amino acids. CDR3 DNA only is kept here, 36 bases in frame from base 1. Deletion took 7 bases off V and 0 bases off J, with a span of 6 bases between the germline ends. The donors were healthy, HIV-negative adults with no recently reported acute infections or vaccinations. Every donor was a Caucasian adult residing in Nashville, Tennessee, USA. CD4+ T cells were enriched by magnetic negative selection; naive cells were then positively selected on CD45RA, and the negative fraction formed the memory subset. Blood was obtained by leukapheresis, after which PBMCs were separated by Ficoll-Histopaque density gradient centrifugation and cryopreserved in liquid nitrogen vapor phase. Analytical flow cytometry was used to check the purity and quantity of each magnetically sorted T cell population. Each sorted fraction had its genomic DNA isolated and then quantified by UV absorbance on a Nanodrop 2000c.

The TCR was taken from a man in his thirties or forties in good health. The rearranged chain carries TRBV28 and TRBJ1-1, with no confident D gene call. The sequencing input was naive CD4+ T cells sorted from blood. The cell subset or site label on this specimen signifies: CD45RA+ positively selected. The bases read TGTGCCAGCAATTGGCTGAACACTGAAGCTTTCTTT. The encoded protein is CASNWLNTEAFF.